This entry features one T cell receptor beta chain sequence. Time point described: patch test 3, about 24 weeks after DPC sensitization. The treatment here: therapeutic diphenylcyclopropenone sensitization with weekly scalp DPC. One entry per CDR3 protein, called by TCRdb with MiXCR from the RACE reads. The table has tens of thousands of distinct CDR3 sequences, 9.9% seen once. This specimen belongs to a study of human T cells and chemical hapten exposure. The V and J ends lost 4 bases and 4 bases, in that order; junction bases with no gene match: 8. The CDR3 is 15 residues long. CDR1 is LGHNA and CDR2 is YNFKEQ in the germline V gene.

The source is a middle-aged woman with alopecia areata. Some clones in this sample may be carry-over from other donors' samples. Source: whole blood, taken in connection with sensitization to the hapten diphenylcyclopropenone (DPC). The chain has TRBV4-2 and TRBJ2-7; 9 bases map to TRBD2. CDR3 region: CASSPSGTSIYEQYF. CDR3 in DNA: TGTGCCAGCAGCCCGTCCGGGACTAGCATTTACGAGCAGTACTTC.